Each of the 32 T cell receptor beta chains below was sequenced from the same sample in a study of cytomegalovirus exposure and HLA in healthy donors. With 60 Vbeta and 13 Jbeta primers, the PCR was carried out. Clones were read by immunoSEQ multiplex PCR, and TCRdb kept only the in-frame ones, dropping some. The repertoire holds fewer than 250,000 clones, with around 79% as singletons. The specimen sequenced was PBMCs. The source is a male donor in good health and CMV-seronegative.

The chain is built from TRBV7-2 and TRBJ1-2; a possible D gene is TRBD1 (6 bases). V dropped 5 bases and J dropped 0 bases, with 16 bases sitting between them. The CDR3 loop spans 16 amino acids. Germline V gene lookup returns CDR1 SGHTA and CDR2 FQGNSA. CDR3 sequence (DNA): TGTGCCAGCAGCACCAGCCGGGACATCTCTAACTATGGCTACACCTTC. Its translation: CASSTSRDISNYGYTF.

The sample holds a few counts of this clone. The V and J genes are TRBV7-9 and TRBJ2-7; TRBD2 matches 11 bases. Germline V gene sequence: CDR1 SEHNR, CDR2 FQNEAQ (reference sequence). Unmatched junction bases numbered 2, after V lost 2 bases and J lost 2 bases. The CDR3 length is 15 residues. The CDR3 bases are TGTGCCAGCAGCTTAACTAGCGGGAGCGCCTACGAGCAGTACTTC. It yields the protein CASSLTSGSAYEQYF.

This clone was seen only a few times. A junction boundary mismatches the germline segment, possibly from a read error. The chain couples TRBV6-1 to TRBJ2-2; 8 bases are shared with TRBD1. Germline CDR1 reads MNHNS; CDR2 reads SASEGT. The CDR3 extends over 16 amino acids. The CDR3 nucleotides are TGTGCCAGCACTGAACCAGGGGGCGCGGGAACCGGGGAGCTGTTTTTT. It codes for CASTEPGGAGTGELFF.

The chain recombines TRBV19 with TRBJ1-1; no clear D gene. V gave up 7 bases and J gave up 3 bases, with 9 bases separating them. Germline loops: CDR1 LNHDA, CDR2 SQIVND (reference sequence). The CDR3 sequence is 12 residues long. The CDR3 sequence is CASTGRYTEAFF. The CDR3 DNA follows: TGTGCCAGTACGGGTCGCTACACTGAAGCTTTCTTT.

In DNA form, the CDR3 reads TGCGCCAGCAGCTTGGGAGTTAGCGGCCTATCCTACAATGAGCAGTTCTTC. This translates into CASSLGVSGLSYNEQFF. The rearrangement joins TRBV5-1 to TRBJ2-1, with D maybe TRBD2 (6 bases). The V and J ends lost 0 bases and 1 base respectively, with 14 bases between them. Germline V lookup: CDR1 SGHRS, CDR2 YFSETQ. This CDR3 is built from 17 residues.

The chain carries TRBV7-2 and TRBJ2-1, with TRBD2 identical over 8 bases. V shed 9 bases and J 9 bases; nucleotides not matched to a gene: 16. The CDR3 runs to 15 residues. Germline V gene lookup returns CDR1 SGHTA and CDR2 FQGNSA. The CDR3 loop reads CASTHGSGTGGEQFF. CDR3 bases: TGTGCCAGTACCCATGGTAGCGGGACGGGCGGTGAGCAGTTCTTC.

The chain links TRBV28 to TRBJ2-7, with 7 bases lining up with TRBD1. The V gene's germline CDR1 is MDHEN and CDR2 SYDVKM. The CDR3 totals 15 residues. With 3 bases clipped from V and 7 bases from J, the junction kept 12 bases outside the gene matches. The CDR3 DNA reads TGTGCCAGCAGTTTCGACAGGGTTTTAATTAGGGAGCAGTACTTC. Its translation is CASSFDRVLIREQYF.

The J gene is TRBJ1-3, the V gene TRBV28; no clear D. The CDR3 length is 15 residues. V dropped 7 bases and J dropped 1 base, with 14 bases sitting between them. Looked up from germline, CDR1 is MDHEN and CDR2 is SYDVKM. Written as DNA, the CDR3 is TGTGCCAGCATCGAAAATGGGCAGTCTGGAAACACCATATATTTT. Its protein product is CASIENGQSGNTIYF.

The CDR3 reads CASSPGVAPSEKLFF. The CDR3 DNA reads TGTGCCAGCAGCCCGGGGGTCGCCCCTAGCGAAAAACTGTTTTTT. The rearrangement links TRBV5-6 to TRBJ1-4, with D tentatively TRBD1 (5 bases). This CDR3 contains 15 residues. V was pared by 4 bases and J by 8 bases, with 18 bases between. Germline V gene lookup returns CDR1 SGHDT and CDR2 YYEEEE.

The V call is TRBV28, the J call TRBJ2-7; TRBD1 agrees at 9 bases. The germline V gene has CDR1 MDHEN and CDR2 SYDVKM. The CDR3 loop spans 13 amino acids. V gave up 8 bases and J gave up 3 bases; unmatched junction bases: 5. The CDR3 coding sequence is TGTGCCAGCGCACAGGGGGCGATCTACGAGCAGTACTTC. Its translation is CASAQGAIYEQYF.

This clone was seen just once. The chain recombines TRBV6-5 with TRBJ1-4; 8 nucleotides line up with TRBD1. From germline, CDR1 is MNHEY and CDR2 SVGAGI. The CDR3 contains 15 residues. V lost 6 bases and J lost 5; bases outside the gene matches: 8. The CDR3 loop reads CASRDTDRANEKLFF. The CDR3 nucleotides read TGTGCCAGCAGAGATACGGACAGGGCAAATGAAAAACTGTTTTTT.

This rearrangement joins TRBV19 to TRBJ1-2; TRBD1 matches 7 bases. The CDR3 covers 16 residues. Unmatched junction bases numbered 15, after V lost 5 bases and J lost 6 bases. The germline gives CDR1 LNHDA, CDR2 SQIVND (reference sequence). The CDR3 nucleotides read TGTGCCAGTAGTCCCCTTACAGGGGCCCCATTAGATGGCTACACCTTC. Its translation: CASSPLTGAPLDGYTF.

The V gene is TRBV6-5, the J gene TRBJ2-1; D remains ambiguous. Germline CDR1 MNHEY, CDR2 SVGAGI. Trimming shortened V by 2 bases and J by 5 bases, and 10 bases separated the two germline ends. The CDR3 sequence is 14 residues long. The CDR3 loop reads CASSYMSANNEQFF. As DNA, the CDR3 is TGTGCCAGCAGTTACATGTCAGCGAACAATGAGCAGTTCTTC.

The CDR3 DNA is TGTGCCAGCGGGACTTTTTACCGGCAGCCCCAGCATTTT. Its translation is CASGTFYRQPQHF. This chain connects TRBV6-6 to TRBJ1-5, with D possibly being TRBD1 (5 bases). The CDR3 loop spans 13 amino acids. Germline-derived CDR1 and CDR2 are MNHNY and SVGAGI (reference sequence). V was pared by 8 bases and J by 7 bases, with 15 bases between.

The chain carries TRBV19 and TRBJ1-1; D remains unclear. CDR3 size: 15 residues. V was shortened by 2 bases and J by 1 base, with 11 bases between the two germline ends. Germline loops: CDR1 LNHDA, CDR2 SQIVND (reference sequence). The CDR3 DNA reads as TGTGCCAGTAGTATATTGGTACAGACGAACACTGAAGCTTTCTTT. Translating gives CASSILVQTNTEAFF. Complete variable domain (other parts from reference TRBV19 and TRBJ1-1): DGGITQSPKYLFRKEGQNVTLSCEQNLNHDAMYWYRQDPGQGLRLIYYSQIVNDFQKGDIAEGYSVSREKKESFPLTVTSAQKNPTAFYLCASSILVQTNTEAFFGQGTRLTVV.

This chain links TRBV6-5 with TRBJ1-1, with 9 bases fitting TRBD1. With 6 bases clipped from V and 8 bases from J, the junction kept 10 bases outside the gene matches. CDR1 is MNHEY and CDR2 is SVGAGI in the germline V gene. The CDR3 spans 14 residues. As DNA, the CDR3 is TGTGCCAGCAGCCGGTCCGGGACAGGGAACGAAGCTTTCTTT. Translation: CASSRSGTGNEAFF.

J is TRBJ2-3 and V is TRBV27, with 8 nucleotides matching TRBD2. The V segment lost 7 bases and the J segment 4 bases; nucleotides outside the gene matches: 13. Looked up from germline, CDR1 is MNHEY and CDR2 is SMNVEV (reference sequence). There are 16 residues in the CDR3. The chain's CDR3 is CASTTLAGGGPDTQYF. In nucleotides, the CDR3 is TGTGCCAGCACTACCCTCGCCGGGGGGGGGCCAGATACGCAGTATTTT.

The genes are TRBV7-2 and TRBJ2-5, with a possible D match to TRBD2 (5 bases). V lost 5 bases and J 8 bases, leaving 21 bases between the germline ends. CDR3 length: 15 residues. Germline V gene data show CDR1 as SGHTA and CDR2 as FQGNSA. CDR3 loop: CASSPPLVGAITQYF. In nucleotides, the CDR3 is TGTGCCAGCAGCCCACCGTTGGTGGGAGCGATCACCCAGTACTTC.

In this sample, this clone turned up a few times. The chain uses TRBV14 and TRBJ2-1, with 7 bases lining up with TRBD2. V shed 7 bases, J shed 2 bases, and the junction held 2 bases outside the gene matches. Germline lookup yields CDR1 SGHDN and CDR2 FVKESK. The CDR3 covers 13 residues. CDR3 sequence (DNA): TGTGCCAGCAAAAGCGGGGCCTACAATGAGCAGTTCTTC. Its protein is CASKSGAYNEQFF.

V and J are TRBV5-1 and TRBJ2-6, with 11 bases identical to TRBD1. Germline V gene lookup returns CDR1 SGHRS and CDR2 YFSETQ. CDR3 length equals 17 residues. V was clipped by 2 bases and J by 1 base; unmatched bases: 2. In nucleotides, the CDR3 is TGCGCCAGCAGCTTTGGGACAGGGGGTTCTGGGGCCAACGTCCTGACTTTC. Its protein is CASSFGTGGSGANVLTF.

The V and J genes are TRBV29-1 and TRBJ1-2; no firm D call. CDR1 is SQVTM, CDR2 ANQGSEA, per germline. Deletions cut 4 bases from V and 4 bases from J, with 16 bases between. This CDR3 is built from 14 residues. CDR3 sequence (DNA): TGCAGCGTTGGAACTCCCCGTCGAGGCTATGGCTACACCTTC. Translated, it gives CSVGTPRRGYGYTF.

V and J are TRBV29-1 and TRBJ1-2, with D unclear. The CDR3 sequence is 14 residues long. Trimming removed 2 bases from V and 4 bases from J, with 14 bases in between. CDR1 and CDR2 from the germline V gene are SQVTM and ANQGSEA. DNA for the CDR3: TGCAGCGTTGAAATAGCGGGCCTCGGCTATGGCTACACCTTC. This translates into CSVEIAGLGYGYTF. Together with reference TRBV29-1 and TRBJ1-2, the CDR3 gives the full variable domain: SAVISQKPSRDICQRGTSLTIQCQVDSQVTMMFWYRQQPGQSLTLIATANQGSEATYESGFVIDKFPISRPNLTFSTLTVSNMSPEDSSIYLCSVEIAGLGYGYTFGSGTRLTVV.

This chain uses TRBV6-5 with TRBJ2-7, with 8 bases fitting TRBD2. V lost 5 bases, J lost 6 bases, and 6 bases stayed unmatched. From germline, CDR1 is MNHEY and CDR2 SVGAGI. This CDR3 is 13 amino acids long. CDR3 bases: TGTGCCAGCAGTCCGGGACTAGTAGGCGAGCAGTACTTC. This gives the protein CASSPGLVGEQYF.

The chain combines TRBV27 with TRBJ1-1, with 7 bases that match TRBD1. The CDR3 is made up of 17 amino acids. With 0 bases clipped from V and 7 bases from J, the junction kept 14 bases outside the gene matches. From germline, CDR1 is MNHEY and CDR2 SMNVEV (reference sequence). The CDR3 spells CASSLSRQGKGSGEAFF. The CDR3 DNA is TGTGCCAGCAGTTTATCGAGACAGGGTAAGGGATCGGGTGAAGCTTTCTTT.

This clone was seen once. The gene calls are TRBV28 and TRBJ2-7; D is possibly TRBD1 (6 bases). The CDR3 contains 12 residues. Germline-derived CDR1 and CDR2 are MDHEN and SYDVKM. The V end was cut by 10 bases, the J end by 3 bases, with 13 bases between. CDR3 bases: TGTGCCACGAGGGACACCTTCTACGAGCAGTACTTC. It translates to CATRDTFYEQYF. The variable domain in full, with the rest retrieved from reference TRBV28 and TRBJ2-7, is DVKVTQSSRYLVKRTGEKVFLECVQDMDHENMFWYRQDPGLGLRLIYFSYDVKMKEKGDIPEGYSVSREKKERFSLILESASTNQTSMYLCATRDTFYEQYFGPGTRLTVT.

The V gene is TRBV5-1, the J gene TRBJ1-1, with D perhaps matching TRBD1 (5 bases). Trimming removed 3 bases at V and 1 base at J, with 16 bases between. CDR3 length: 16 residues. The germline gives CDR1 SGHRS, CDR2 YFSETQ. In nucleotides, the CDR3 is TGCGCCAGCAGCTCCGTCGGGGGGTGGGGGAACACTGAAGCTTTCTTT. As protein: CASSSVGGWGNTEAFF.

Comments on this clone: The sample contains more than one DNA sequence encoding this CDR3. The chain has TRBV7-8 and TRBJ2-7, with TRBD2 identical over 7 bases. The germline CDR1 and CDR2 sequences are SGHVS and FQNEAQ. Trimming took 1 base from V and 9 from J; bases not matched to a gene: 9. The CDR3 loop spans 14 amino acids. CDR3 nucleotide sequence: TGTGCCAGCAGCTTAGTGAGCGGGGAGGATGGGCAGTACTTC. Its protein is CASSLVSGEDGQYF.

This rearrangement joins TRBV5-4 to TRBJ2-5; D may be TRBD1 (6 bases). V lost 0 bases and J 1 base, leaving 7 bases between the germline ends. Germline assignment: CDR1 SGHNT and CDR2 YYREEE (reference sequence). CDR3 length: 14 residues. The DNA for the CDR3 is TGTGCCAGCAGCTTGGACAGGGCCCAAGAGACCCAGTACTTC. It is translated as CASSLDRAQETQYF.

CDR3 sequence (DNA): TGTGCCAGCAGTTACGCCGGGACAGGGGGTCAGCCCCAGCATTTT. Amino acid sequence: CASSYAGTGGQPQHF. The chain links TRBV6-5 to TRBJ1-5; TRBD1 agrees at 11 bases. V gave up 2 bases and J gave up 6 bases; unmatched junction bases: 3. This CDR3 spans 15 amino acids. Germline CDR1 reads MNHEY; CDR2 reads SVGAGI.

This chain joins TRBV5-4 and TRBJ2-2; 7 bases are a match to TRBD2. Germline V lookup: CDR1 SGHNT, CDR2 YYREEE (reference sequence). The CDR3 is 17 amino acids. V trimming: 2 bases; J trimming: 3 bases; junction bases outside the gene matches: 10. The CDR3 is CASSFQGGGTDTGELFF. The CDR3 bases are TGTGCCAGCAGCTTTCAGGGCGGGGGAACCGACACCGGGGAGCTGTTTTTT.

The gene calls are TRBV27 and TRBJ2-5; TRBD2 is a possible D gene (7 bases). V lost 5 bases to trimming and J lost 5 bases, with 18 bases between them. CDR3 length: 15 amino acids. Germline loops: CDR1 MNHEY, CDR2 SMNVEV (reference sequence). In nucleotides, the CDR3 is TGTGCCAGCAGTGCTGTCGGGGGGCTGGGGGAGACCCAGTACTTC. Amino acids: CASSAVGGLGETQYF.

A few counts support this clone. The chain's CDR3 is CASSDRTGLAYNEQFF. The CDR3 bases are TGTGCCAGCAGTGATCGAACAGGTCTTGCCTACAATGAGCAGTTCTTC. This chain joins TRBV25-1 and TRBJ2-1, with D possibly being TRBD1 (5 bases). From germline, CDR1 is MGHDK and CDR2 SYGVNS. Trimming pared 3 bases from V and 2 bases from J, leaving 14 bases between. This CDR3 region has 16 residues.